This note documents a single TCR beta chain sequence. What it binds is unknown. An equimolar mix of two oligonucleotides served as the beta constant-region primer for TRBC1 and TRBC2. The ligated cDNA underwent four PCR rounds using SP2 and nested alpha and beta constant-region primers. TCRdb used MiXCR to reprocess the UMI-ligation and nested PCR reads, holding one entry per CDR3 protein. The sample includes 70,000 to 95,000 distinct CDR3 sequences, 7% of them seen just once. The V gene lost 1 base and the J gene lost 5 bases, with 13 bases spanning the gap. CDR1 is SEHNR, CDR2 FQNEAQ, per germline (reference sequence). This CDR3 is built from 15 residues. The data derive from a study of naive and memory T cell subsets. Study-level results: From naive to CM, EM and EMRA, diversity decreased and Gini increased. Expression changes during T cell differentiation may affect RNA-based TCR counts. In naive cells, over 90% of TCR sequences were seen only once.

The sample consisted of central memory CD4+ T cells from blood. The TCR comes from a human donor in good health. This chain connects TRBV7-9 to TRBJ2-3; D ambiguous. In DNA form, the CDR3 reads TGTGCCAGCAGCTTAGTTTCGCCCGGCATAGATACGCAGTATTTT. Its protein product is CASSLVSPGIDTQYF.